This entry lists 30 T cell receptor beta chains sequenced from one sample in a study of blood T cell repertoires in COVID-19. Here immunoSEQ multiplex PCR was the method, and the copy in TCRdb shows in-frame clones only, minus some. The data show about 250,000 clones, with more than 65% seen just once and 4% to 5.5% held by the top ten. The sample taken for sequencing was peripheral blood. Receptors were obtained from a man aged 50 to 59 with active or convalescent COVID-19.

V and J are TRBV12-3 or TRBV12-4 and TRBJ1-1, with 7 nucleotides matching TRBD1. Unmatched junction bases numbered 9, after V lost 8 bases and J lost 6 bases. The CDR3 is 13 amino acids. The CDR3 DNA follows: TGTGCCAGCCGTCAGGGGGGAAGGGCTGAAGCTTTCTTT. It translates to CASRQGGRAEAFF.

The V gene is TRBV30, the J gene TRBJ1-2, with a tentative D call TRBD1 (5 bases). The V and J ends lost 3 bases and 5 bases respectively, with 16 bases between them. Per germline, CDR1 GTSNPN and CDR2 SVGIG (reference sequence). This CDR3 is built from 14 residues. CDR3 region: CAWSSDTYGYGYTF. The CDR3, as DNA: TGTGCCTGGAGCTCGGACACCTACGGGTATGGCTACACCTTC.

The chain has TRBV10-3 and TRBJ1-1; 7 bases line up with TRBD1. The germline CDR1 and CDR2 sequences are ENHRY and SYGVKD. J gave up 5 bases and V 3 bases, and 9 bases lay outside the gene matches. The CDR3 loop spans 15 amino acids. The CDR3 region has the DNA TGTGCCATCAGTGACCATGACAGGGTAGGAACTGAAGCTTTCTTT. Its protein product is CAISDHDRVGTEAFF.

This chain joins TRBV5-1 and TRBJ1-1, with D hard to call. Trimming took off 0 bases at V and 1 base at J, with 7 bases between the two ends. The CDR3 covers 14 residues. Germline CDR1 and CDR2: SGHRS and YFSETQ. Here the CDR3 DNA reads TGCGCCAGCAGCTTGGAAATCCAGAACACTGAAGCTTTCTTT. This translates into CASSLEIQNTEAFF.

The chain is built from TRBV15 and TRBJ1-1; 9 bases fit TRBD1. The germline gives CDR1 LNHNV, CDR2 YYDKDF (reference sequence). The CDR3 has 15 amino acids. V shed 4 bases and J 1 base; nucleotides not matched to a gene: 4. CDR3 sequence reads: CATSMGDRANTEAFF. The CDR3 DNA sequence: TGTGCCACCAGCATGGGGGACAGGGCGAACACTGAAGCTTTCTTT.

This rearrangement joins TRBV12-3 or TRBV12-4 to TRBJ2-1, with TRBD1 as a possible D gene (5 bases). V was trimmed by 4 bases and J by 5 bases, leaving 9 bases between them. The CDR3 covers 13 residues. CDR3 DNA sequence: TGTGCCAGCAGTTGGAACAGGAACAATGAGCAGTTCTTC. Its translation: CASSWNRNNEQFF.

J is TRBJ1-2 and V is TRBV19, with D tentatively TRBD1 (5 bases). The germline V gene encodes CDR1 LNHDA and CDR2 SQIVND (reference sequence). The CDR3 is 16 residues long. V gave up 6 bases and J gave up 4 bases, with 21 bases separating them. This CDR3 is CASSPTAVGALYGYTF. The CDR3, as DNA: TGTGCCAGTAGCCCCACCGCCGTTGGGGCGCTCTATGGCTACACCTTC.

The chain links TRBV15 to TRBJ1-2; the D is unclear. CDR1 LNHNV and CDR2 YYDKDF come from the germline V gene (reference sequence). V was clipped by 0 bases and J by 0 bases, with 17 bases between them. This CDR3 is built from 18 residues. In DNA form, the CDR3 reads TGTGCCACCAGCAGAGATCCCCAAGCACCAACCTCTAACTATGGCTACACCTTC. Protein: CATSRDPQAPTSNYGYTF.

This sequence joins TRBV19 and TRBJ1-1; no reliable D call. Between the trimmed V and J ends, which lost 0 bases and 7 bases, there was a span of 12 bases. This CDR3 has 14 amino acids. Germline V gene lookup returns CDR1 LNHDA and CDR2 SQIVND (reference sequence). CDR3 sequence: CASSIDLQIVEAFF. The CDR3 DNA is TGTGCCAGTAGTATAGATCTACAGATCGTTGAAGCTTTCTTT.

The chain couples TRBV11-3 to TRBJ2-5; 10 bases fit TRBD1. Germline V lookup: CDR1 SGHNT, CDR2 YENEEA. This CDR3 is 16 amino acids long. The ends lost 1 base at V and 5 bases at J; junction bases unmatched: 7. This chain's CDR3 is CASSLGSGQGSETQYF. CDR3 in DNA: TGTGCCAGCAGCTTAGGTTCGGGACAGGGGAGTGAGACCCAGTACTTC.

The chain joins TRBV19 to TRBJ1-2; 7 nucleotides align to TRBD1. This CDR3 spans 13 amino acids. Germline CDR1 reads LNHDA; CDR2 reads SQIVND (reference sequence). Unmatched junction bases numbered 8, after V lost 5 bases and J lost 8 bases. The CDR3 nucleotides are TGTGCCAGTAGTCCCCTGGACAGGATCGGCTACACCTTC. Translated, it gives CASSPLDRIGYTF.

The rearrangement uses TRBV3-1 (or the pseudogene TRBV3-2) and TRBJ1-6, with 9 bases lining up with TRBD1. The CDR3 is made up of 14 amino acids. V dropped 6 bases and J dropped 7; count of bases not matched to a gene: 4. Germline CDR1 is LGHDT and CDR2 is YNNKEL (reference sequence). CDR3 in amino acids: CASSATGGNSPLHF. In DNA form, the CDR3 reads TGTGCCAGCAGTGCCACAGGGGGCAATTCACCCCTCCACTTT.

A word on this clone: This clone may be a read error of a much larger clone one base away. This CDR3 is also generated by other DNA sequences in the sample. The chain links TRBV12-3 or TRBV12-4 to TRBJ2-7, with 7 nucleotides matching TRBD1. CDR3 length: 13 amino acids. Unmatched junction bases numbered 1, after V lost 3 bases and J lost 2 bases. CDR3 sequence: CASSLGQTYEQYF. The CDR3 region has the DNA TGTGCCAGCAGTTTGGGACAGACCTACGAGCAGTACTTC.

The CDR3 loop reads CASSKTGENYNEQFF. CDR3 coding DNA: TGTGCCAGCAGCAAGACAGGGGAGAACTACAATGAGCAGTTCTTC. The genes are TRBV3-1 (or the pseudogene TRBV3-2) and TRBJ2-1; TRBD1 agrees at 8 bases. The germline gives CDR1 LGHDT, CDR2 YNNKEL (reference sequence). V lost 5 bases and J lost 3; bases outside the gene matches: 6. The CDR3 sequence is 15 residues long.

The chain couples TRBV19 to TRBJ1-6; the match to TRBD1 covers 7 bases. The CDR3 covers 16 residues. Per germline, CDR1 LNHDA and CDR2 SQIVND (reference sequence). With 4 bases clipped from V and 1 base from J, the junction kept 4 bases outside the gene matches. CDR3 region: CASSTQTGSYNSPLHF. CDR3 bases: TGTGCCAGTAGTACCCAGACAGGGTCCTATAATTCACCCCTCCACTTT.

This sequence joins TRBV6-5 and TRBJ2-7; 7 bases align to TRBD1. The CDR3 has 13 residues. In germline, CDR1 is MNHEY, CDR2 SVGAGI. Losses at the gene ends were 5 bases for V and 3 bases for J; bases not matched to a gene: 4. In nucleotides, the CDR3 is TGTGCCAGCAGTCAACAGGGGATCTACGAGCAGTACTTC. This translates into CASSQQGIYEQYF.

V usage is TRBV5-1 and J usage is TRBJ1-1, with 11 bases fitting TRBD1. Germline CDR1 SGHRS, CDR2 YFSETQ. The V and J ends lost 4 bases and 1 base, in that order; junction bases with no gene match: 3. CDR3 size: 15 residues. The CDR3 loop reads CASSLGTGGNTEAFF. CDR3 bases: TGCGCCAGCAGCCTGGGGACAGGGGGGAACACTGAAGCTTTCTTT.

The chain carries TRBV28 and TRBJ2-7; no reliable D call. V was pared by 1 base and J by 4 bases, with 11 bases between. Germline lookup yields CDR1 MDHEN and CDR2 SYDVKM. This CDR3 region has 14 residues. The chain's CDR3 is CASSLSDFTYEQYF. Written as DNA, the CDR3 is TGTGCCAGCAGTTTATCCGACTTTACGTACGAGCAGTACTTC.

V is TRBV4-1 and J is TRBJ2-3, with D possibly matching TRBD1 (6 bases). V was shortened by 3 bases and J by 5 bases, with 15 bases between the two germline ends. Germline V CDR1 and CDR2: MGHRA, YSYEKL. There are 15 residues in the CDR3. The CDR3 protein is CASSHPGTTRDTQYF. The CDR3 bases are TGCGCCAGCAGCCACCCCGGGACAACTCGAGATACGCAGTATTTT.

The rearrangement uses TRBV5-4 and TRBJ2-7; perhaps TRBD2 as D (5 bases). Germline CDR1 is SGHNT and CDR2 is YYREEE (reference sequence). The CDR3 is 14 residues long. V lost 0 bases and J lost 3, with 10 bases in between. The CDR3 region is CASSLGGSYYEQYF. CDR3 coding DNA: TGTGCCAGCAGCTTGGGAGGGAGTTACTACGAGCAGTACTTC. The whole variable domain, remainder taken from reference TRBV5-4 and TRBJ2-7, is ETGVTQSPTHLIKTRGQQVTLRCSSQSGHNTVSWYQQALGQGPQFIFQYYREEENGRGNFPPRFSGLQFPNYSSELNVNALELDDSALYLCASSLGGSYYEQYFGPGTRLTVT.

This clone was seen just once. This chain links TRBV15 with TRBJ2-1; 12 nucleotides match TRBD1. Per germline, CDR1 LNHNV and CDR2 YYDKDF (reference sequence). This CDR3 region has 19 residues. V lost 0 bases, J lost 3 bases, and 9 bases stayed unmatched. As DNA, the CDR3 is TGTGCCACCAGCAGAGATATGGGACAGGGGGCGACCTTCTACAATGAGCAGTTCTTC. It yields the protein CATSRDMGQGATFYNEQFF.

The rearrangement uses TRBV5-4 and TRBJ2-1; D remains unclear. The germline V and J ends were trimmed by 4 bases and 0 bases, with 11 bases remaining between them. CDR1 SGHNT and CDR2 YYREEE come from the germline V gene (reference sequence). This CDR3 region has 15 residues. CDR3: CASSPDTSSYNEQFF. CDR3 nucleotides: TGTGCCAGCAGCCCCGACACCAGCTCCTACAATGAGCAGTTCTTC. The variable domain in full, with the rest retrieved from reference TRBV5-4 and TRBJ2-1, is ETGVTQSPTHLIKTRGQQVTLRCSSQSGHNTVSWYQQALGQGPQFIFQYYREEENGRGNFPPRFSGLQFPNYSSELNVNALELDDSALYLCASSPDTSSYNEQFFGPGTRLTVL.

The gene calls are TRBV2 and TRBJ1-4; D not resolved. CDR3 size: 14 residues. Trimming took off 2 bases at V and 3 bases at J, with 7 bases between the two ends. Germline V gives CDR1 SNHLY, CDR2 FYNNEI. CDR3 DNA: TGTGCCAGCAGTGAAAGGAGCTCTAATGAAAAACTGTTTTTT. Its translation is CASSERSSNEKLFF.

J is TRBJ1-3 and V is TRBV7-3; D perhaps matches TRBD1 (5 bases). V shed 1 base and J shed 2 bases, with 9 bases lying between them. The germline V gene encodes CDR1 SGHTA and CDR2 FQGTGA. The CDR3 contains 15 residues. The CDR3 DNA reads TGTGCCAGCAGCTTAAATGGAGGGGCTGGAAACACCATATATTTT. This codes for CASSLNGGAGNTIYF.

V and J are TRBV6-5 and TRBJ1-2; D is uncertain. The CDR3 has 14 amino acids. Trimming left V 0 bases short and J 4 bases short, with 9 bases between. CDR1 is MNHEY, CDR2 SVGAGI, per germline. The CDR3 loop is CASSYSEGSYGYTF. CDR3 DNA: TGTGCCAGCAGTTACTCGGAGGGTTCCTATGGCTACACCTTC.

V and J are TRBV19 and TRBJ1-4; TRBD1 might be the D (5 bases). Germline V CDR1 and CDR2: LNHDA, SQIVND (reference sequence). V shed 6 bases and J shed 4 bases, with 9 bases lying between them. The CDR3 has 13 amino acids. Written as DNA, the CDR3 is TGTGCCAGTAGGGGGCAGAGTAATGAAAAACTGTTTTTT. It encodes CASRGQSNEKLFF.

The genes are TRBV5-8 and TRBJ1-5; D might be TRBD1 (6 bases). Germline CDR1 reads SGHTS; CDR2 reads YDEGEE. Deletions cut 6 bases from V and 2 bases from J, with 18 bases between. The CDR3 spans 16 residues. Here the CDR3 DNA reads TGTGCCAGCACCAAAAACAGGGTAGGCGGCAATCAGCCCCAGCATTTT. Translation gives CASTKNRVGGNQPQHF.

V gene TRBV4-1 combines with J gene TRBJ2-7, with TRBD2 matching over 8 bases. CDR1 MGHRA and CDR2 YSYEKL come from the germline V gene. The CDR3 has 15 amino acids. V shed 5 bases, J shed 0 bases, and the junction held 6 bases outside the gene matches. CDR3 nucleotide sequence: TGCGCCAGCAGCGCTCCTACTAGCGGCTCCTACGAGCAGTACTTC. This encodes CASSAPTSGSYEQYF.

The genes are TRBV6-2 or TRBV6-3 and TRBJ1-6, with D possibly TRBD1 on 6 matching bases. The germline CDR1 and CDR2 sequences are MNHEY and SVGEGT. This CDR3 spans 15 amino acids. V was pared by 4 bases and J by 7 bases, with 14 bases between. The DNA of the CDR3 is TGTGCCAGCAGTTTGCAGGGGAGTGCAAATTCACCCCTCCACTTT. Protein product: CASSLQGSANSPLHF.

The chain has TRBV24-1 and TRBJ1-2, with D uncertain. The germline V gene has CDR1 KGHDR and CDR2 SFDVKD. The CDR3 is made up of 11 amino acids. Trimming pared 7 bases from V and 6 bases from J, leaving 8 bases between. This chain's CDR3 is CATRGGNGYTF. DNA of the CDR3: TGTGCCACCAGAGGCGGGAATGGCTACACCTTC.